Described below is a single TCR beta chain sequence and its context. This entry belongs to a study of blood T cell repertoires in COVID-19. Turning to the study itself: PBMCs, B-cell-depleted T cells, or T cells provided the cDNA or gDNA that made up the material.

Authors' methods: Amplification from reference gene primers served as the basis for estimated nucleated cell counts. TCRdb keeps only in-frame clones here, not all; method: immunoSEQ multiplex PCR. V, J and clone size reflect that table, while D and trimming were determined from the DNA. The data contain roughly 180,000 clones, around 80% of them singletons. CDR3 length equals 13 residues. V lost 4 bases, J lost 2 bases, and 9 bases lay in between. Germline V lookup: CDR1 SGHRS, CDR2 YFSETQ. The material sequenced was peripheral blood. This sequence was found in a woman aged 40 to 50 with COVID-19, enrolled during active disease. This chain connects TRBV5-1 to TRBJ2-5, with a weak D call TRBD2 (5 bases). The CDR3 nucleotides are TGCGCCAGCAGCCTCGGGAAGCAAGAGACCCAGTACTTC. It translates to CASSLGKQETQYF.